The present T cell receptor (beta chain) was sequenced within a study of identical twins. Study-wide points: Insertion counts were lower in abundant cord blood beta clonotypes, a trend that memory repertoires did not show.

CDR1 is DFQATT, CDR2 SNEGSKA, per germline (reference sequence). This CDR3 is built from 11 residues. The ends were cut back, 0 bases at V and 9 bases at J, with 9 bases in the middle. Via MiXCR, TCRdb re-called the 5' RACE reads, giving one row per CDR3 protein. The table shows over 600,000 distinct CDR3 sequences, with 21% occurring only once. This clonotype was counted a few times. Its specificity is not known. This same sample was also part of a study on T cells expressing NK-cell markers.

This chain joins TRBV20-1 and TRBJ2-7, with unresolved D. What was sequenced was PBMCs. The TCR was taken from a woman in her late teens or twenties in good health. In nucleotides, the CDR3 is TGCAGTGCTAGAGATGTGGTAAGGCAGTACTTC. It is translated as CSARDVVRQYF.